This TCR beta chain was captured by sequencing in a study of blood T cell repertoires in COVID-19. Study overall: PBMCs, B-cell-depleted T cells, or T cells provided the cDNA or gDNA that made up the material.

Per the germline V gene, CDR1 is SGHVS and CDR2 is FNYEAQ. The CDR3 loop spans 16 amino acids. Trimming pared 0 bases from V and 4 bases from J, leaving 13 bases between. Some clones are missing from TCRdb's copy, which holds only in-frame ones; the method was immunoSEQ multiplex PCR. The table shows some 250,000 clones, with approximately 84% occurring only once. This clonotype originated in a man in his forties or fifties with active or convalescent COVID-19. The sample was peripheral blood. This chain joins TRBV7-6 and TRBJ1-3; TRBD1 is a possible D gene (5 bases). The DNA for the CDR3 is TGTGCCAGCAGCTTAGCAGGGGTGATGGTCGGAAACACCATATATTTT. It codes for CASSLAGVMVGNTIYF.